The 21 T cell receptor beta chains given below trace back to one sample, sequenced in a study of chemoradiotherapy in HPV16-positive cancers. Repertoires were generated with immunoSEQ multiplex PCR, while TCRdb's copy carries only in-frame clones and drops some. The repertoire holds about 950 clones, with 85% to 90% as singletons. Material: tumor tissue, obtained from a patient who underwent chemoradiotherapy. The receptors shown here come from a human donor with HPV-associated anogenital cancer.

The chain is built from TRBV2 and TRBJ2-2; unclear D gene. This CDR3 has 15 residues. In germline, CDR1 is SNHLY, CDR2 FYNNEI. V was cut by 2 bases and J by 5 bases, with 12 bases left in between. Written as DNA, the CDR3 is TGTGCCAGCAGTGAACAATTTTGGCAAACCGGGGAGCTGTTTTTT. Translated: CASSEQFWQTGELFF.

The chain carries TRBV30 and TRBJ1-2; 9 bases are a match to TRBD1. CDR3 size: 14 residues. The germline CDR1 and CDR2 sequences are GTSNPN and SVGIG (reference sequence). Unmatched junction bases numbered 7, after V lost 3 bases and J lost 5 bases. The CDR3: CAWRETGGKYGYTF. DNA of the CDR3: TGTGCCTGGAGGGAAACAGGGGGCAAGTATGGCTACACCTTC.

V is TRBV2 and J is TRBJ1-2, with a possible D match to TRBD1 (5 bases). Germline V lookup: CDR1 SNHLY, CDR2 FYNNEI. V gave up 3 bases and J gave up 7 bases, with 6 bases separating them. This CDR3 spans 11 amino acids. The CDR3 DNA reads TGTGCCAGCAGTGAGGGGGTTGGCTACACCTTC. Translating gives CASSEGVGYTF.

In its sample, this clone was seen once. The V and J genes are TRBV2 and TRBJ1-6; D gene unclear. From germline, CDR1 is SNHLY and CDR2 FYNNEI. CDR3 size: 12 residues. Trimming stripped 4 bases from V and 8 bases from J, with 6 bases between. The CDR3 protein is CASSVGDSPLHF. Here the CDR3 DNA reads TGTGCCAGCAGTGTTGGGGATTCACCCCTCCACTTT.

CDR3 sequence (DNA): TGCAGTGCCATAGCGGTAGAGACCCAGTACTTC. Amino acid sequence: CSAIAVETQYF. The chain couples TRBV20-1 to TRBJ2-5; possibly TRBD2 for D (6 bases). V was clipped by 6 bases and J by 4 bases, with 9 bases between them. Germline lookup yields CDR1 DFQATT and CDR2 SNEGSKA (reference sequence). The CDR3 runs 11 residues.

The J gene is TRBJ1-4, the V gene TRBV18; the match to TRBD1 covers 9 bases. CDR1 is KGHSH and CDR2 is LQKENI in the germline V gene. The CDR3 contains 16 residues. After removal of 1 base from V and 7 bases from J, the junction contained 7 bases not matched to a gene. The CDR3: CASSPRMVTGGEKLFF. CDR3 sequence (DNA): TGTGCCAGCTCACCACGAATGGTGACAGGGGGTGAAAAACTGTTTTTT.

This sequence joins TRBV4-1 and TRBJ2-1; 13 bases fit TRBD2. V lost 9 bases, J lost 0 bases, and 11 bases stayed unmatched. Germline-derived CDR1 and CDR2 are MGHRA and YSYEKL. The CDR3 extends over 18 amino acids. The DNA of the CDR3 is TGCGCCAGTGCCGGACTAGCGGGAGATATCCGCTCCTACAATGAGCAGTTCTTC. Encoded protein: CASAGLAGDIRSYNEQFF.

The chain has TRBV5-1 and TRBJ2-2; 10 nucleotides align to TRBD1. CDR1 SGHRS and CDR2 YFSETQ come from the germline V gene. The CDR3 runs 14 residues. The V segment lost 6 bases and the J segment 4 bases; nucleotides outside the gene matches: 3. CDR3 nucleotide sequence: TGCGCCAGCACATGGACAGGGGGCACCGGGGAGCTGTTTTTT. Translating it yields CASTWTGGTGELFF.

The chain uses TRBV28 and TRBJ1-4; the D is unclear. Trimming removed 5 bases at V and 7 bases at J, with 14 bases between. Germline values: CDR1 MDHEN, CDR2 SYDVKM. This CDR3 spans 14 amino acids. The CDR3 DNA reads as TGTGCCAGCAGTCAGGAACCGGTTCGTGAAAAACTGTTTTTT. It translates to CASSQEPVREKLFF.

The table lists this clone with a few counts. Here the CDR3 DNA reads TGTGCCAGCAGTGTGGGGAGGGGGCCCCCCTACGAGCAGTACTTC. It is translated as CASSVGRGPPYEQYF. The chain employs TRBV2 and TRBJ2-7, with D perhaps matching TRBD1 or TRBD2 (7 bases each). V was clipped by 4 bases and J by 2 bases, with 15 bases between them. CDR3 length: 15 amino acids. Per germline, CDR1 SNHLY and CDR2 FYNNEI.

In DNA, the CDR3 is TGTGCCAGCAGCTTAAGACAGGGAACTGGCTACACCTTC. The encoded protein is CASSLRQGTGYTF. The chain employs TRBV7-2 and TRBJ1-2; 7 nucleotides agree with TRBD1. V was clipped by 2 bases and J by 7 bases; unmatched bases: 4. The CDR3 contains 13 residues. The germline V gene has CDR1 SGHTA and CDR2 FQGNSA.

For the CDR3, the DNA is TGTGCCAGCAGCCACACAGGGGCCGGCAATCAGCCCCAGCATTTT. It codes for CASSHTGAGNQPQHF. The chain is built from TRBV7-9 and TRBJ1-5, with 7 nucleotides matching TRBD1. Germline CDR1 and CDR2: SEHNR and FQNEAQ (reference sequence). V shed 5 bases and J 2 bases; nucleotides not matched to a gene: 6. The CDR3 is 15 amino acids.

Remarks on this clone: In the same sample, other DNA sequences code for this CDR3. The chain recombines TRBV25-1 with TRBJ1-2; 8 bases line up with TRBD1. This CDR3 is 14 amino acids long. The V gene's germline CDR1 is MGHDK and CDR2 SYGVNS. V lost 2 bases, J lost 5 bases, and 4 bases stayed unmatched. The CDR3: CASSERDRRYGYTF. CDR3 DNA sequence: TGTGCCAGCAGTGAAAGGGACAGGAGGTATGGCTACACCTTC.

The rearrangement joins TRBV19 to TRBJ1-1, with D tentatively TRBD1 (5 bases). V was shortened by 6 bases and J by 4 bases, with 12 bases between the two germline ends. This CDR3 region has 13 residues. CDR1 is LNHDA and CDR2 is SQIVND in the germline V gene (reference sequence). The CDR3 region has the DNA TGTGCCAGTAGGGGACCCGGGGGCACTGAAGCTTTCTTT. This translates into CASRGPGGTEAFF.

This clone appeared a few times. The rearrangement joins TRBV29-1 to TRBJ2-5, with a possible D match to TRBD2 (6 bases). V was pared by 0 bases and J by 5 bases, with 10 bases between. CDR1 and CDR2 from the germline V gene are SQVTM and ANQGSEA. The CDR3 is 13 amino acids. The CDR3 protein is CSVEDRAGETQYF. The CDR3 coding sequence is TGCAGCGTTGAAGATAGGGCGGGGGAGACCCAGTACTTC.

This chain joins TRBV2 and TRBJ2-5, with TRBD2 matching 10 bases. The end of the DNA aligns better with TRBJ2-7, so the J call may be wrong. Germline assignment: CDR1 SNHLY and CDR2 FYNNEI. The CDR3 sequence is 15 residues long. The CDR3, as DNA: TGTGCCACCAAAAGGGGACTAGCGTTCTCCTACGAGCAGTACTTC. It translates to CATKRGLAFSYEQYF.

CDR3 residues: CASSLDLAGGFNEQFF. DNA of the CDR3: TGCGCCAGCAGCTTAGATCTAGCGGGGGGGTTCAATGAGCAGTTCTTC. This chain links TRBV5-1 with TRBJ2-1; TRBD2 agrees at 12 bases. This CDR3 spans 16 amino acids. CDR1 and CDR2 (germline): SGHRS, YFSETQ. Losses at the gene ends were 2 bases for V and 6 bases for J; bases not matched to a gene: 6.

The chain joins TRBV6-5 to TRBJ1-1; 8 bases are shared with TRBD1. Trimming cost V 6 bases and J 10 bases; bases outside gene matches: 16. The CDR3 covers 15 residues. CDR1 is MNHEY, CDR2 SVGAGI, per germline. In DNA, the CDR3 is TGTGCCAGCAGAGGACAGGGCGCCGGGGACAGCCGAGCTTTCTTT. It codes for CASRGQGAGDSRAFF.

V gene TRBV30 combines with J gene TRBJ2-5, with D tentatively TRBD1 (6 bases). V lost 3 bases to trimming and J lost 5 bases, with 19 bases between them. The CDR3 is 15 amino acids. Per germline, CDR1 GTSNPN and CDR2 SVGIG (reference sequence). The DNA of the CDR3 is TGTGCCTGGAGCACCGGGACGAGGGGGTGGGAGACCCAGTACTTC. Amino acid sequence: CAWSTGTRGWETQYF.

This sequence joins TRBV2 and TRBJ1-6; 7 positions match TRBD1. This CDR3 has 14 amino acids. Trimming cost V 6 bases and J 9 bases; bases outside gene matches: 8. CDR1 is SNHLY, CDR2 FYNNEI, per germline. DNA of the CDR3: TGTGCCAGCAGCCCGGGACAGTCGGTTTCACCCCTCCACTTT. Encoded protein: CASSPGQSVSPLHF.

The rearrangement uses TRBV30 and TRBJ1-1, with 8 bases lining up with TRBD1. The CDR3 covers 13 residues. The V gene's germline CDR1 is GTSNPN and CDR2 SVGIG (reference sequence). The ends lost 2 bases at V and 2 bases at J; junction bases unmatched: 1. CDR3 loop: CAWSSGGNTEAFF. CDR3 nucleotide sequence: TGTGCCTGGAGTTCAGGGGGCAACACTGAAGCTTTCTTT.